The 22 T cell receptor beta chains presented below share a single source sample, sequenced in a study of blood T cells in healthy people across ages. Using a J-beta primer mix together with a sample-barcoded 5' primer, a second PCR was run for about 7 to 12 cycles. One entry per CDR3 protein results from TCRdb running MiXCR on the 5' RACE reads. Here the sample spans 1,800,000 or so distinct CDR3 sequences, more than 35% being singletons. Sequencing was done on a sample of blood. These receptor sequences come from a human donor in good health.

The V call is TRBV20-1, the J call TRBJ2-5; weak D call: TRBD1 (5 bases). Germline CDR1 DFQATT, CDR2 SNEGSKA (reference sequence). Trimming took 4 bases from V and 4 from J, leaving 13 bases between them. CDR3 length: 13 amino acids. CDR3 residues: CSATFRDRETQYF. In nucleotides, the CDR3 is TGCAGTGCTACCTTCAGGGATCGAGAGACCCAGTACTTC.

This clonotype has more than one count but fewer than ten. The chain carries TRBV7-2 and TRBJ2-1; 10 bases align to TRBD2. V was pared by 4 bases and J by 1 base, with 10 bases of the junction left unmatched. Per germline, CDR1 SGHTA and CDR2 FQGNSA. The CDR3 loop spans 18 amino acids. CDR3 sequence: CASSSVPGTSESYNEQFF. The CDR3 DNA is TGTGCCAGCAGCTCAGTCCCCGGGACTAGCGAATCCTACAATGAGCAGTTCTTC.

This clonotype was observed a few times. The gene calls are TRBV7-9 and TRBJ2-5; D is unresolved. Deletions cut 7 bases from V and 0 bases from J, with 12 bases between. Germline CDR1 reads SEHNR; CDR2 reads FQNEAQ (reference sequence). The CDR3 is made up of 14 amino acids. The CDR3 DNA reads TGTGCCAGCATCGGAATGGGGTACCAAGAGACCCAGTACTTC. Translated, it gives CASIGMGYQETQYF.

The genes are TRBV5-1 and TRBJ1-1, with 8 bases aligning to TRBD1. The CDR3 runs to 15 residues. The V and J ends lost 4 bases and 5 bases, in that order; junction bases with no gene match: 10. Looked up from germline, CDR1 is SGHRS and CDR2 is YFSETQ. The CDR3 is CASSPIGQGETEAFF. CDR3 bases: TGCGCCAGCAGCCCCATAGGACAGGGCGAGACTGAAGCTTTCTTT.

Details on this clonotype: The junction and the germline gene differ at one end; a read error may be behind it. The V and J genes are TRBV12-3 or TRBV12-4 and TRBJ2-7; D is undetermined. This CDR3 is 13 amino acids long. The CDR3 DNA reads TGTGCCAGCAGTCTACTCCAAACCCTCGAGCGGTACTTC. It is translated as CASSLLQTLERYF.

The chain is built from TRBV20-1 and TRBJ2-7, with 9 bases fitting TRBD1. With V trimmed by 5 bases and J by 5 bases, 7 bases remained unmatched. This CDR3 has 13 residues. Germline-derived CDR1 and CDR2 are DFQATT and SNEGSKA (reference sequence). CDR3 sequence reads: CSAHPGQGDEQYF. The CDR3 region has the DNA TGCAGTGCTCACCCGGGACAGGGTGACGAGCAGTACTTC.

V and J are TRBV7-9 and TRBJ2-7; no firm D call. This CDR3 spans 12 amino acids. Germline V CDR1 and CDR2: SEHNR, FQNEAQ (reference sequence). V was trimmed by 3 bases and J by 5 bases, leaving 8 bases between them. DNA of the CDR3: TGTGCCAGCAGCTTCTTAAACGACGAGCAGTACTTC. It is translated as CASSFLNDEQYF.

CDR3 region: CASSDQRGEQYF. The CDR3 DNA is TGCGCCAGCAGCGATCAAAGAGGCGAGCAGTACTTC. The V and J genes are TRBV4-1 and TRBJ2-7; D gene ambiguous. CDR1 is MGHRA and CDR2 is YSYEKL in the germline V gene. Trimming took 5 bases from V and 6 from J, leaving 11 bases between them. The length of the CDR3 is 12 residues.

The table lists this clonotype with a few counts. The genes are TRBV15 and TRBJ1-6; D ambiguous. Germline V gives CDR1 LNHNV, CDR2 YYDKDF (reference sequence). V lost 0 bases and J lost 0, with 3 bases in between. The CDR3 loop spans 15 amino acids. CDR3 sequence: CATSRDSSYNSPLHF. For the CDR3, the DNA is TGTGCCACCAGCAGAGACAGCTCCTATAATTCACCCCTCCACTTT.

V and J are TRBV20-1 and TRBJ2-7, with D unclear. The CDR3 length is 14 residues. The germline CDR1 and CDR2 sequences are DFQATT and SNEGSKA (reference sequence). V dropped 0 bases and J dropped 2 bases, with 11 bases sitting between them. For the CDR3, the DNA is TGCAGTGCTAGAGATTCAGCCTCAACCTACGAGCAGTACTTC. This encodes CSARDSASTYEQYF.

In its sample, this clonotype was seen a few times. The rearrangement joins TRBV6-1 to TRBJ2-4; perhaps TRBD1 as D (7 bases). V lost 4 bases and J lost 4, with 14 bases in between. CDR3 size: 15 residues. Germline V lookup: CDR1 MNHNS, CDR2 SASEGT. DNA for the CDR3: TGTGCCAGCAGTGCGACAGGGACTTTTAAAAACATTCAGTACTTC. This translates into CASSATGTFKNIQYF.

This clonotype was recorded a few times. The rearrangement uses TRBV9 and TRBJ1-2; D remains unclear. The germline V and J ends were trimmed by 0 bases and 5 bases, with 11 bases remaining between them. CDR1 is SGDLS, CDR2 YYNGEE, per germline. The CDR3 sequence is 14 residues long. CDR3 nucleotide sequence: TGTGCCAGCAGCGTAGCGTCGGCAGGTTATGGCTACACCTTC. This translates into CASSVASAGYGYTF.

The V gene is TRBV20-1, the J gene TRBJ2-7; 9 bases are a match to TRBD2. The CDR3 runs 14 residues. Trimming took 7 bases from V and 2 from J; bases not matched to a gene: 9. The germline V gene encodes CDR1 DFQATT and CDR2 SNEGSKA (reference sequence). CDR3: CSVRGAGGAYEQYF. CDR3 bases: TGCAGTGTTCGTGGAGCGGGGGGAGCCTACGAGCAGTACTTC.

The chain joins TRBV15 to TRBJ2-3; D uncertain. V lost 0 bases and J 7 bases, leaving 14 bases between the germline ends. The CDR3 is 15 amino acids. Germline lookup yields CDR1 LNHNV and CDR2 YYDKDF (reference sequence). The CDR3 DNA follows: TGTGCCACCAGCAGAGACAATAGACTTTCTTATACGCAGTATTTT. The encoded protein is CATSRDNRLSYTQYF. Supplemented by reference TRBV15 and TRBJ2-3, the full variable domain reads DAMVIQNPRYQVTQFGKPVTLSCSQTLNHNVMYWYQQKSSQAPKLLFHYYDKDFNNEADTPDNFQSRRPNTSFCFLDIRSPGLGDTAMYLCATSRDNRLSYTQYFGPGTRLTVL.

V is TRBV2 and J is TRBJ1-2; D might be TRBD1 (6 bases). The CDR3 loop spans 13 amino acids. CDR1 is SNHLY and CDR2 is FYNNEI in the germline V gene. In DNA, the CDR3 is TGTGGAGGGGGGGATTCCGGTCACTATGGCTACACCTTC. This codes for CGGGDSGHYGYTF.

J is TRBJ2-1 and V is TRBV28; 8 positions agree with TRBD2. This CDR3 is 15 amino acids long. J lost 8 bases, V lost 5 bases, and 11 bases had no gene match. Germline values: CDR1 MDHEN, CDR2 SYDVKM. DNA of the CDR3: TGTGCCAGCAGTCACGCGGGACTAGGAGTGGATGAGCAGTTCTTC. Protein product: CASSHAGLGVDEQFF.

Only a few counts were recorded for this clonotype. The CDR3 DNA follows: TGTGCCAGCAGTCCACGACGGGCTGGGGCCAACGTCCTGACTTTC. This gives the protein CASSPRRAGANVLTF. The rearrangement uses TRBV7-9 and TRBJ2-6, with D hard to call. The germline V and J ends were trimmed by 6 bases and 2 bases, with 11 bases remaining between them. Germline loops: CDR1 SEHNR, CDR2 FQNEAQ (reference sequence). The CDR3 consists of 15 residues. The full variable domain, its missing parts supplied by reference TRBV7-9 and TRBJ2-6, is DTGVSQNPRHKITKRGQNVTFRCDPISEHNRLYWYRQTLGQGPEFLTYFQNEAQLEKSRLLSDRFSAERPKGSFSTLEIQRTEQGDSAMYLCASSPRRAGANVLTFGAGSRLTVL.

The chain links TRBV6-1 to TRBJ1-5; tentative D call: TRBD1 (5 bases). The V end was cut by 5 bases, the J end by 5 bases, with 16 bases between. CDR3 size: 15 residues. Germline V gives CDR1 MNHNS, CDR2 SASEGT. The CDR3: CASSPRVQGHQPQHF. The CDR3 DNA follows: TGTGCCAGCAGTCCAAGGGTGCAGGGCCATCAGCCCCAGCATTTT.

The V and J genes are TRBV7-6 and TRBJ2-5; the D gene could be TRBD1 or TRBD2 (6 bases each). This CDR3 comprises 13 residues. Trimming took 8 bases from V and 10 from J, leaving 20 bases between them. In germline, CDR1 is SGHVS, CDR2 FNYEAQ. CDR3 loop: CASSLTGGIDQYF. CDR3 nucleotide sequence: TGTGCCAGCTCCCTAACCGGGGGCATTGACCAGTACTTC.

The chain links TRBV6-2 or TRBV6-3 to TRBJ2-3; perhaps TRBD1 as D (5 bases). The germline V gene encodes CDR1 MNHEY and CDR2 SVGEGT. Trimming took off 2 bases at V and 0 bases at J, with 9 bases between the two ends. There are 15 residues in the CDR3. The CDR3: CASSYRAGSTDTQYF. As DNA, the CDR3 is TGTGCCAGCAGTTACCGCGCAGGGAGCACAGATACGCAGTATTTT.

The DNA for the CDR3 is TGTGCCACCAGCAGCACCTCGGGACTAGCGACCTACGAGCAGTACTTC. Translated: CATSSTSGLATYEQYF. This sequence joins TRBV15 and TRBJ2-4; 10 bases map to TRBD2. Matching the DNA end better, TRBJ2-7 makes the J call doubtful. The CDR3 totals 16 residues. Per the germline V gene, CDR1 is LNHNV and CDR2 is YYDKDF (reference sequence).

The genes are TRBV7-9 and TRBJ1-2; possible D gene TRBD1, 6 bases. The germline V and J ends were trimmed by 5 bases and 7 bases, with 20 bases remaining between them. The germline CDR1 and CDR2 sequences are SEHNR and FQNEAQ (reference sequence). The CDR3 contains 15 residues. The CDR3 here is CASSANGGGGSGYTF. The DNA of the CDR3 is TGTGCCAGCAGCGCCAATGGGGGCGGTGGTTCTGGCTACACCTTC.